The source of this TCR beta chain is a study of human T cells and chemical hapten exposure. General study points: Among expanded TCRs, significantly more large CDR3 similarity clusters formed than among controls.

Indicated time point: patch test 2, 6 weeks after DPC sensitization. Treatment denoted: therapeutic diphenylcyclopropenone sensitization with weekly scalp DPC. This clonotype occurred a few times. The antigen is unknown. Per the study methods: Sample TCR totals centred on a median of approximately 100,000, ranging about 20,000 to 750,000. One entry per CDR3 protein results from TCRdb running MiXCR on the RACE reads. The V and J calls shown here were made by TCRdb, not taken from the authors' results. Here the sample spans fewer than 100,000 distinct CDR3 sequences, 9.3% being singletons. The receptor was derived from a woman aged 40 to 49 with alopecia areata. Some clones in this sample may be carry-over from other donors' samples. This material consisted of whole blood, taken in connection with sensitization to the hapten diphenylcyclopropenone (DPC).

DNA for the CDR3: TGTGCCAGCAGACGGAGACAGGGATTCGAGACCCAGTACTTC. The encoded protein is CASRRRQGFETQYF. This sequence joins TRBV27 and TRBJ2-5, with TRBD1 matching over 7 bases. Germline V gene data show CDR1 as MNHEY and CDR2 as SMNVEV (reference sequence). V was pared by 6 bases and J by 5 bases, with 9 bases of the junction left unmatched. The CDR3 spans 14 residues.